Presented here are 23 T cell receptor beta chains from one specimen sequenced in a study of cytomegalovirus exposure and HLA in healthy donors. The study ran its PCR with 60 Vbeta and 13 Jbeta primers. This table comes from immunoSEQ multiplex PCR, and its TCRdb copy is limited to in-frame clones, with some not included. The top ten clones hold 3.8% of a sample with tens of thousands of clones, about four fifths of them seen once. Sample: PBMCs. Receptors were obtained from a middle-aged woman in good health and CMV-seronegative.

The chain joins TRBV6-6 to TRBJ1-6, with D possibly matching TRBD1 (5 bases). Deletions cut 2 bases from V and 4 bases from J, with 9 bases between. Germline CDR1 is MNHNY and CDR2 is SVGAGI (reference sequence). The CDR3 is 15 residues long. The CDR3 sequence: CASSYETAYNSPLHF. In DNA form, the CDR3 reads TGTGCCAGCAGTTACGAGACAGCTTATAATTCACCCCTCCACTTT.

V usage is TRBV5-4 and J usage is TRBJ1-1; no clear D. The CDR3 is made up of 13 amino acids. V was clipped by 6 bases and J by 1 base, with 10 bases between them. Per germline, CDR1 SGHNT and CDR2 YYREEE (reference sequence). The CDR3 DNA reads TGTGCCAGCACCCTGCCGGGGAACACTGAAGCTTTCTTT. Protein: CASTLPGNTEAFF.

V gene TRBV25-1 combines with J gene TRBJ1-4; D is undetermined. The CDR3 is 14 amino acids. CDR1 is MGHDK, CDR2 SYGVNS, per germline. Trimming cost V 5 bases and J 0 bases, with 7 bases left between them. The CDR3 region has the DNA TGTGCCAGCAGTTCGAGGACAACTAATGAAAAACTGTTTTTT. The encoded protein is CASSSRTTNEKLFF.

The chain couples TRBV6-6 to TRBJ2-1; no definite D call. This CDR3 has 14 amino acids. Germline V CDR1 and CDR2: MNHNY, SVGAGI (reference sequence). V shed 0 bases and J shed 4 bases, with 7 bases lying between them. The CDR3 DNA sequence: TGTGCCAGCAGTTACTCGAGAACGTACAATGAGCAGTTCTTC. It yields the protein CASSYSRTYNEQFF.

The genes are TRBV11-2 and TRBJ2-7, with 11 bases aligning to TRBD1. Germline V gene lookup returns CDR1 SGHAT and CDR2 FQNNGV. The CDR3 is 16 residues long. Losses at the gene ends were 3 bases for V and 2 bases for J; bases not matched to a gene: 6. The CDR3 here is CASSFLRDRGTYEQYF. The DNA for the CDR3 is TGTGCCAGCAGCTTCCTCCGGGACAGGGGGACCTACGAGCAGTACTTC.

Comment on this clone: The germline gene is not matched at one end of the junction; a read error may be the cause. The chain has TRBV4-2 and TRBJ1-5, with a weak D call TRBD1 (5 bases). The CDR3 loop spans 13 amino acids. From germline, CDR1 is LGHNA and CDR2 YNFKEQ. The CDR3 nucleotides read TGTGCCAGCAGCCAAGAGGGGCGAGAGCCCCAGAATTTT. This codes for CASSQEGREPQNF.

As DNA, the CDR3 is TGTGCCAGCAGTGTCAGCGCCCGGGGTGAAAAACTGTTTTTT. Amino acid sequence: CASSVSARGEKLFF. The chain couples TRBV25-1 to TRBJ1-4; D is unresolved. The length of the CDR3 is 14 residues. V lost 4 bases to trimming and J lost 7 bases, with 13 bases between them. Germline V CDR1 and CDR2: MGHDK, SYGVNS.

J is TRBJ1-3 and V is TRBV27, with D maybe TRBD1 (6 bases). The CDR3 contains 16 residues. CDR1 is MNHEY and CDR2 is SMNVEV in the germline V gene (reference sequence). Deletions cut 5 bases from V and 4 bases from J, with 18 bases between. In DNA, the CDR3 is TGTGCCAGCAGTGTTACAGGGTCTTCGGCGGGAAACACCATATATTTT. Amino acids: CASSVTGSSAGNTIYF.

The count of this clone is one. The chain combines TRBV5-1 with TRBJ2-7, with TRBD1 identical over 8 bases. The CDR3 contains 15 residues. Germline CDR1 and CDR2: SGHRS and YFSETQ. Unmatched junction bases numbered 6, after V lost 0 bases and J lost 4 bases. The chain's CDR3 is CASSLEGTGIYEQYF. The CDR3 nucleotides are TGCGCCAGCAGCTTGGAAGGGACAGGTATTTACGAGCAGTACTTC.

This chain uses TRBV25-1 with TRBJ1-2; D gene unclear. The CDR3 is 14 amino acids. Germline V gives CDR1 MGHDK, CDR2 SYGVNS. Trimming took off 7 bases at V and 3 bases at J, with 15 bases between the two ends. DNA for the CDR3: TGTGCCAGCACCGAGGGAGGGAGGGACTATGGCTACACCTTC. Translation: CASTEGGRDYGYTF.

V usage is TRBV7-9 and J usage is TRBJ1-1; D is undetermined. Trimming shortened V by 5 bases and J by 7 bases, and 17 bases separated the two germline ends. Germline lookup yields CDR1 SEHNR and CDR2 FQNEAQ (reference sequence). This CDR3 comprises 14 residues. This CDR3 is CASSRGLQIREAFF. Written as DNA, the CDR3 is TGTGCCAGCAGCCGTGGTTTACAGATCCGTGAAGCTTTCTTT.

In this sample, this clone turned up a few times. This sequence joins TRBV6-4 and TRBJ1-2; TRBD1 agrees at 8 bases. V was pared by 0 bases and J by 6 bases, with 0 bases of the junction left unmatched. CDR1 is MRHNA, CDR2 SNTAGT, per germline. The length of the CDR3 is 13 residues. CDR3 sequence: CASSDSTGDGYTF. The CDR3 bases are TGTGCCAGCAGTGACTCGACAGGGGATGGCTACACCTTC.

The V call is TRBV2, the J call TRBJ1-3; D is uncertain. The ends were cut back, 4 bases at V and 2 bases at J, with 6 bases in the middle. This CDR3 region has 13 residues. Germline V gives CDR1 SNHLY, CDR2 FYNNEI. The CDR3 sequence is CASSGGTGNTIYF. The CDR3 region has the DNA TGTGCCAGCAGTGGAGGCACTGGAAACACCATATATTTT.

CDR3 loop: CASSSDNQETQYF. CDR3 nucleotides: TGTGCCAGCAGCTCGGACAACCAAGAGACCCAGTACTTC. The J gene is TRBJ2-5, the V gene TRBV5-6; D may be TRBD1 (5 bases). CDR3 size: 13 residues. With 3 bases removed from V and 0 bases from J, the gap between germline ends came to 6 bases. CDR1 and CDR2 (germline): SGHDT, YYEEEE.

The V gene is TRBV18, the J gene TRBJ1-4; D perhaps matches TRBD1 (5 bases). CDR3 length: 14 amino acids. Per the germline V gene, CDR1 is KGHSH and CDR2 is LQKENI. The V and J ends lost 3 bases and 8 bases respectively, with 13 bases between them. CDR3 loop: CASSPNKGLEKLFF. The CDR3 region has the DNA TGTGCCAGCTCACCCAATAAGGGGCTCGAAAAACTGTTTTTT.

As for this clone: Other DNA sequences in the sample encode the same CDR3. The chain couples TRBV7-9 to TRBJ2-1; 9 bases fit TRBD2. Germline V gene lookup returns CDR1 SEHNR and CDR2 FQNEAQ (reference sequence). The trim removed 4 bases at V and 6 bases at J, leaving 7 bases unmatched. There are 15 residues in the CDR3. The CDR3 sequence: CASSSPRGLANEQFF. For the CDR3, the DNA is TGTGCCAGCAGCTCCCCAAGGGGACTAGCCAATGAGCAGTTCTTC. Based on the CDR3 plus reference TRBV7-9 and TRBJ2-1, the full variable domain is DTGVSQNPRHKITKRGQNVTFRCDPISEHNRLYWYRQTLGQGPEFLTYFQNEAQLEKSRLLSDRFSAERPKGSFSTLEIQRTEQGDSAMYLCASSSPRGLANEQFFGPGTRLTVL.

This clone occurred once. Written as DNA, the CDR3 is TGTGCCAGCAGCTCCCAGGACGGACTAAATCAGCCCCAGCATTTT. Translated: CASSSQDGLNQPQHF. The chain combines TRBV7-2 with TRBJ1-5; no clear D. CDR3 length: 15 residues. The V gene lost 4 bases and the J gene lost 4 bases, with 14 bases spanning the gap. CDR1 is SGHTA, CDR2 FQGNSA, per germline.

The rearrangement uses TRBV19 and TRBJ1-1; TRBD1 agrees at 12 bases. The trim removed 10 bases at V and 11 bases at J, leaving 17 bases unmatched. This CDR3 is 15 amino acids long. Looked up from germline, CDR1 is LNHDA and CDR2 is SQIVND (reference sequence). For the CDR3, the DNA is TGTGCCACCCTATCCCGGGACAGGGGGCCCACCGGGGCTTTCTTT. The encoded protein is CATLSRDRGPTGAFF.

This clone was counted a single time. The chain recombines TRBV19 with TRBJ2-5; 8 bases fit TRBD1. In germline, CDR1 is LNHDA, CDR2 SQIVND (reference sequence). The CDR3 is 12 amino acids. After removal of 6 bases from V and 5 bases from J, the junction contained 2 bases not matched to a gene. The CDR3 sequence: CASSRGPETQYF. The CDR3 bases are TGTGCCAGTAGCAGGGGGCCGGAGACCCAGTACTTC.

The chain couples TRBV6-6 to TRBJ1-5; D gene ambiguous. Trimming left V 6 bases short and J 7 bases short, with 13 bases between. The CDR3 has 13 residues. The germline gives CDR1 MNHNY, CDR2 SVGAGI (reference sequence). The chain's CDR3 is CASRSPSRQPQHF. The CDR3 bases are TGTGCCAGCAGAAGCCCGTCGAGGCAGCCCCAGCATTTT.

The chain carries TRBV28 and TRBJ2-2; D perhaps matches TRBD1 (6 bases). Germline CDR1 and CDR2: MDHEN and SYDVKM. The CDR3 length is 13 residues. V lost 7 bases, J lost 4 bases, and 10 bases lay in between. CDR3 amino acids: CASTIGGTGELFF. The CDR3 DNA sequence: TGTGCCAGCACTATAGGGGGCACCGGGGAGCTGTTTTTT.

The J gene is TRBJ1-3, the V gene TRBV4-1; a possible D gene is TRBD1 (6 bases). Looked up from germline, CDR1 is MGHRA and CDR2 is YSYEKL. Trimming took off 4 bases at V and 3 bases at J, with 19 bases between the two ends. The CDR3 is 17 amino acids. The CDR3 sequence is CASSRVQGEVGGNTIYF. In DNA, the CDR3 is TGCGCCAGCAGCCGGGTACAGGGCGAAGTTGGTGGAAACACCATATATTTT.

The rearrangement uses TRBV5-1 and TRBJ1-1; the match to TRBD1 covers 8 bases. CDR1 is SGHRS and CDR2 is YFSETQ in the germline V gene. The CDR3 runs to 15 residues. V dropped 0 bases and J dropped 6; count of bases not matched to a gene: 7. The CDR3 bases are TGCGCCAGCAGCTTGGAACGACAGGGGATTTCTGAAGCTTTCTTT. Translating gives CASSLERQGISEAFF.